This T cell receptor beta chain originates from a study of monozygotic twins with cystic fibrosis. At the level of the study: With about 15 PCR cycles, barcoded libraries came from roughly 2.8 micrograms of fragmented DNA. Study-level results: Clonality was generally low (median roughly 0.009), higher in the most severe patients. Monozygotic CF twin pairs shared significantly more nucleotide-identical clonotypes than unrelated CF individuals did. J usage was most co-twin-similar in 8 of 16 pairs, V in 13.

CDR3 length: 15 residues. J lost 4 bases, V lost 1 base, and 4 bases had no gene match. Germline CDR1 MGHRA, CDR2 YSYEKL. Repertoires were generated with immunoSEQ multiplex PCR, while TCRdb's copy carries only in-frame clones and drops some. Seen here are 25,000 to 35,000 clones, around four fifths observed once, and the top ten hold roughly 0.9%. Concerning this clone: The antigen remains undetermined.

This sequence was found in a girl aged 2-10 years with cystic fibrosis. The chain combines TRBV4-1 with TRBJ2-7, with 10 bases identical to TRBD2. The sequencing sample was made of blood. The CDR3 DNA follows: TGCGCCAGCAGCCAAGGGCCTAGCGGGAGTTACGAGCAGTACTTC. It yields the protein CASSQGPSGSYEQYF.